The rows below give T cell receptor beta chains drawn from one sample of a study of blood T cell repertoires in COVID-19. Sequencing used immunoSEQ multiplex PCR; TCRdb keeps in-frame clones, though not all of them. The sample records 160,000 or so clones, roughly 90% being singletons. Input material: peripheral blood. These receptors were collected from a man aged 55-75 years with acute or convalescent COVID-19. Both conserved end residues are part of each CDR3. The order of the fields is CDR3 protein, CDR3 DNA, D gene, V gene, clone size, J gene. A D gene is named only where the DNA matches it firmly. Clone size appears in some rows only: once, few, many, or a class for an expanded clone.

cdr3_aa: CASSIRSSSGGGPTDGELFF; cdr3_nt: TGTGCCAGTAGTATACGAAGTTCTAGCGGGGGTGGTCCAACTGATGGGGAGCTGTTTTTT; d_call: TRBD2; v_call: TRBV19; clone_size: NA; j_call: TRBJ2-2
cdr3_aa: CASSFTGTGGYEQYF; cdr3_nt: TGTGCCAGCAGCTTTACCGGGACAGGAGGATACGAGCAGTACTTC; d_call: TRBD1; v_call: TRBV7-2; clone_size: NA; j_call: TRBJ2-7
cdr3_aa: CASGLVPDGQVLTRSNQPQHF; cdr3_nt: TGTGCTAGTGGTTTGGTACCGGACGGACAGGTCCTTACCAGAAGCAATCAGCCCCAGCATTTT; d_call: TRBD1; v_call: TRBV12-5; clone_size: NA; j_call: TRBJ1-5
cdr3_aa: CASSVGGQGAVGGYTF; cdr3_nt: TGTGCCAGCAGCGTGGGAGGACAGGGGGCGGTTGGTGGCTACACCTTC; d_call: TRBD1; v_call: TRBV9; clone_size: NA; j_call: TRBJ1-2
cdr3_aa: CASSLAPKTGANTQYF; cdr3_nt: TGCGCCAGCAGCTTGGCCCCCAAGACGGGTGCGAATACGCAGTATTTT; d_call: NA; v_call: TRBV5-1; clone_size: once; j_call: TRBJ2-3
cdr3_aa: CASSLGDGGLYEQYF; cdr3_nt: TGTGCCAGCAGCTTAGGTGATGGAGGGCTTTACGAGCAGTACTTC; d_call: NA; v_call: TRBV7-2; clone_size: few; j_call: TRBJ2-7
cdr3_aa: CASSPLGLAGGPRTGELFF; cdr3_nt: TGTGCCAGCTCACCCCTTGGACTAGCGGGGGGGCCTCGTACCGGGGAGCTGTTTTTT; d_call: TRBD2; v_call: TRBV18; clone_size: NA; j_call: TRBJ2-2
cdr3_aa: CASTDPGLAGITDTQYF; cdr3_nt: TGTGCCAGCACAGACCCGGGACTAGCGGGTATAACAGATACGCAGTATTTT; d_call: TRBD2; v_call: TRBV2; clone_size: few; j_call: TRBJ2-3
cdr3_aa: CASSPQGADTIYF; cdr3_nt: TGTGCCAGCAGCCCACAGGGGGCGGACACCATATATTTT; d_call: TRBD1; v_call: TRBV9; clone_size: NA; j_call: TRBJ1-3
cdr3_aa: CASSQLEAAFF; cdr3_nt: TGTGCCAGCAGCCAATTAGAGGCAGCTTTCTTT; d_call: NA; v_call: TRBV3-1/TRBV3-2; clone_size: NA; j_call: TRBJ1-1
cdr3_aa: CASSLSGAEAFF; cdr3_nt: TGCGCCAGCAGCTTATCAGGGGCTGAAGCTTTCTTT; d_call: NA; v_call: TRBV5-1; clone_size: NA; j_call: TRBJ1-1
cdr3_aa: CASSENRGYEQYF; cdr3_nt: TGTGCCAGCAGCGAAAACAGGGGTTACGAGCAGTACTTC; d_call: TRBD1; v_call: TRBV7-9; clone_size: NA; j_call: TRBJ2-7
cdr3_aa: CASSPPNRGGWTEAFF; cdr3_nt: TGTGCCAGCTCACCACCTAACAGGGGCGGGTGGACTGAAGCTTTCTTT; d_call: TRBD1; v_call: TRBV18; clone_size: NA; j_call: TRBJ1-1
cdr3_aa: CASSPGAGDTEAFF; cdr3_nt: TGTGCCAGCTCACCGGGGGCAGGGGACACTGAAGCTTTCTTT; d_call: NA; v_call: TRBV18; clone_size: NA; j_call: TRBJ1-1
cdr3_aa: CASSLASGGSYNEQFF; cdr3_nt: TGTGCCAGCAGCTTGGCGTCTGGAGGGTCCTACAATGAGCAGTTCTTC; d_call: NA; v_call: TRBV5-6; clone_size: few; j_call: TRBJ2-1
cdr3_aa: CATSRVREDAQFF; cdr3_nt: TGTGCCACCAGCAGAGTGCGAGAGGATGCGCAGTTCTTC; d_call: NA; v_call: TRBV15; clone_size: NA; j_call: TRBJ2-1
cdr3_aa: CASSLQGGYGYTF; cdr3_nt: TGTGCCAGCAGCCTACAGGGGGGCTATGGCTACACCTTC; d_call: TRBD1; v_call: TRBV6-2/TRBV6-3; clone_size: NA; j_call: TRBJ1-2
cdr3_aa: CASSSDRGFSYGYTF; cdr3_nt: TGCGCCAGCAGCTCAGACAGGGGGTTCTCTTATGGCTACACCTTC; d_call: TRBD1; v_call: TRBV5-1; clone_size: NA; j_call: TRBJ1-2
cdr3_aa: CASSRIRGGASGYTF; cdr3_nt: TGTGCCAGCAGTAGAATTAGAGGGGGCGCGAGTGGCTACACCTTC; d_call: TRBD1; v_call: TRBV6-5; clone_size: NA; j_call: TRBJ1-2
cdr3_aa: CASSLAAGSSTDTQYF; cdr3_nt: TGTGCCAGCAGCTTGGCCGCGGGGAGTAGCACAGATACGCAGTATTTT; d_call: NA; v_call: TRBV5-4; clone_size: NA; j_call: TRBJ2-3
cdr3_aa: CAWRPTGGNGYTF; cdr3_nt: TGTGCCTGGAGGCCCACAGGGGGGAATGGCTACACCTTC; d_call: TRBD1; v_call: TRBV30; clone_size: NA; j_call: TRBJ1-2
cdr3_aa: CASSPGGRELFF; cdr3_nt: TGTGCCAGCAGCCCAGGGGGCCGGGAGCTGTTTTTT; d_call: TRBD1; v_call: TRBV12-3/TRBV12-4; clone_size: NA; j_call: TRBJ2-2
cdr3_aa: CASSGYSGANTGELFF; cdr3_nt: TGTGCCAGCAGTGGTTACTCAGGGGCGAACACCGGGGAGCTGTTTTTT; d_call: NA; v_call: TRBV2; clone_size: NA; j_call: TRBJ2-2
cdr3_aa: CASSPGQTYEQYF; cdr3_nt: TGTGCCAGCAGCCCCGGACAGACCTACGAGCAGTACTTC; d_call: NA; v_call: TRBV11-2; clone_size: NA; j_call: TRBJ2-7
cdr3_aa: CASSLAGRGPGEQYF; cdr3_nt: TGTGCCAGCAGCTTAGCGGGCAGGGGACCAGGCGAGCAGTACTTC; d_call: NA; v_call: TRBV7-9; clone_size: once; j_call: TRBJ2-7
cdr3_aa: CASSFEFIGEQFF; cdr3_nt: TGCGCCAGCAGCTTCGAGTTTATCGGTGAGCAGTTCTTC; d_call: NA; v_call: TRBV5-1; clone_size: NA; j_call: TRBJ2-1
cdr3_aa: CASSRDRVTEAFF; cdr3_nt: TGTGCCAGCAGCCGAGACAGGGTAACTGAAGCTTTCTTT; d_call: TRBD1; v_call: TRBV7-8; clone_size: NA; j_call: TRBJ1-1
cdr3_aa: CASSLGAGALDYTF; cdr3_nt: TGTGCCAGCAGCCTGGGCGCAGGGGCCTTAGACTACACCTTC; d_call: NA; v_call: TRBV4-2; clone_size: once; j_call: TRBJ1-2
cdr3_aa: CAISGRGGNIGYGYTF; cdr3_nt: TGTGCCATCAGTGGGAGGGGTGGAAACATAGGCTATGGCTACACCTTC; d_call: NA; v_call: TRBV10-3; clone_size: NA; j_call: TRBJ1-2
cdr3_aa: CASSPPGGPSTDTQYF; cdr3_nt: TGTGCCAGCAGCCCGCCGGGAGGGCCTAGCACAGATACGCAGTATTTT; d_call: TRBD2; v_call: TRBV7-9; clone_size: NA; j_call: TRBJ2-3
cdr3_aa: CASSTGGASVEAFF; cdr3_nt: TGTGCCAGCAGTACAGGGGGCGCTTCTGTTGAAGCTTTCTTT; d_call: TRBD1; v_call: TRBV6-5; clone_size: few; j_call: TRBJ1-1
cdr3_aa: CASSPAAMNTEAFF; cdr3_nt: TGTGCCAGCTCACCGGCAGCGATGAACACTGAAGCTTTCTTT; d_call: NA; v_call: TRBV18; clone_size: once; j_call: TRBJ1-1
cdr3_aa: CASSSQSMLGGAGGYTF; cdr3_nt: TGTGCCAGCAGCTCCCAAAGTATGCTAGGAGGGGCCGGGGGCTACACCTTC; d_call: NA; v_call: TRBV5-5; clone_size: NA; j_call: TRBJ1-2
cdr3_aa: CASSDRQGDKNIQYF; cdr3_nt: TGTGCCAGCAGCGACAGGCAGGGGGACAAAAACATTCAGTACTTC; d_call: TRBD1; v_call: TRBV5-4; clone_size: NA; j_call: TRBJ2-4
cdr3_aa: CASSLEQGEVDTQYF; cdr3_nt: TGCGCCAGCAGCTTGGAACAGGGGGAAGTAGATACGCAGTATTTT; d_call: TRBD1; v_call: TRBV5-1; clone_size: few; j_call: TRBJ2-3
cdr3_aa: CATQGGENSYEQYF; cdr3_nt: TGTGCCACCCAAGGGGGCGAGAACTCCTACGAGCAGTACTTC; d_call: TRBD1; v_call: TRBV7-9; clone_size: NA; j_call: TRBJ2-7
cdr3_aa: CASSQGHTDSPLHF; cdr3_nt: TGTGCCAGCAGCCAAGGTCACACAGATTCACCCCTCCACTTT; d_call: NA; v_call: TRBV3-1/TRBV3-2; clone_size: once; j_call: TRBJ1-6
cdr3_aa: CASSPTGGYEQYF; cdr3_nt: TGTGCCAGCTCGCCGACAGGGGGTTACGAGCAGTACTTC; d_call: TRBD1; v_call: TRBV18; clone_size: NA; j_call: TRBJ2-7
cdr3_aa: CASSPTGGSEKLFF; cdr3_nt: TGTGCCAGCAGCCCGACAGGGGGAAGCGAAAAACTGTTTTTT; d_call: TRBD1; v_call: TRBV7-2; clone_size: NA; j_call: TRBJ1-4
cdr3_aa: CASSQVGGASGANVLTF; cdr3_nt: TGCGCCAGCAGCCAAGTCGGGGGGGCTTCTGGGGCCAACGTCCTGACTTTC; d_call: TRBD2; v_call: TRBV4-1; clone_size: NA; j_call: TRBJ2-6